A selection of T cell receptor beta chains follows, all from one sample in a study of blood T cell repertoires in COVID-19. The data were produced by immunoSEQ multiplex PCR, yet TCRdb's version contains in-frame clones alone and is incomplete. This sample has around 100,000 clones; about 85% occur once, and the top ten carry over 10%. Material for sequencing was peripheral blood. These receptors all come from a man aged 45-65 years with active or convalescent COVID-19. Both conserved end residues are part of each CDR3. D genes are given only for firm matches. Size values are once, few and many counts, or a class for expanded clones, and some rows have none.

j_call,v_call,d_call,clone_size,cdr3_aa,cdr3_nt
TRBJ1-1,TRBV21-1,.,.,CASSVRGEEGNTEAFF,TGTGCCAGCAGCGTCAGAGGAGAGGAGGGAAACACTGAAGCTTTCTTT
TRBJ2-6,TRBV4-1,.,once,CASSQEEVGSSGANVLTF,TGCGCCAGCAGCCAAGAGGAAGTGGGCTCATCTGGGGCCAACGTCCTGACTTTC
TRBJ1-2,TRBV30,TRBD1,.,CAGGTGGYGYTF,TGTGCCGGCGGGACAGGAGGCTATGGCTACACCTTC
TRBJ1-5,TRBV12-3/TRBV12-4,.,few,CASRQSGNQPQHF,TGTGCCAGCAGGCAGTCAGGCAATCAGCCCCAGCATTTT
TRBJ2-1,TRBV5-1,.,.,CASSLGSGASEQFF,TGCGCCAGCAGCTTGGGGTCTGGGGCCAGTGAGCAGTTCTTC
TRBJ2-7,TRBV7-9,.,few,CASNLRGEQYF,TGTGCCAGCAATCTCCGGGGCGAGCAGTACTTC
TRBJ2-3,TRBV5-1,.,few,CASSPAQGTDTQYF,TGCGCCAGCAGCCCGGCCCAGGGCACAGATACGCAGTATTTT
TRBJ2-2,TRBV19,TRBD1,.,CASYPGQGWNGELFF,TGTGCCAGTTATCCGGGACAGGGATGGAACGGGGAGCTGTTTTTT
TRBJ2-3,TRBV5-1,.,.,CASSLGVQGVTDTQYF,TGCGCCAGCAGCTTGGGTGTACAGGGAGTAACAGATACGCAGTATTTT
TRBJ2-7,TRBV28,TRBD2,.,CASSILAGSYEQYF,TGTGCCAGCAGTATACTAGCGGGGAGCTACGAGCAGTACTTC
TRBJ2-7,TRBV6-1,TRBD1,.,CASSDPTGSTYEQYF,TGTGCCAGCAGTGACCCGACAGGGTCTACCTACGAGCAGTACTTC
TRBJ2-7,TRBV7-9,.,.,CASSLAQLNSYEQYF,TGTGCCAGCAGCTTAGCACAGTTAAACTCCTACGAGCAGTACTTC
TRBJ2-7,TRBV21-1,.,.,CASSKTGTYEQYF,TGTGCCAGCAGCAAAACAGGAACCTACGAGCAGTACTTC
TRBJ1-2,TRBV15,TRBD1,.,CATSRDLGQGRYGYTF,TGTGCCACCAGCAGAGATCTAGGACAGGGGCGGTATGGCTACACCTTC
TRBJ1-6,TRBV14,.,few,CASSQATSGSYNSPLHF,TGTGCCAGCAGCCAAGCCACCTCGGGGTCCTATAATTCACCCCTCCACTTT
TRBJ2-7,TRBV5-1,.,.,CASSLDQGREQYF,TGCGCCAGCAGCTTGGATCAGGGGCGCGAGCAGTACTTC
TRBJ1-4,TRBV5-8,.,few,CASRYGQHSGEKLFF,TGTGCCAGCAGATATGGACAGCATTCTGGTGAAAAACTGTTTTTT
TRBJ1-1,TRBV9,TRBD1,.,CASRPFRGQYNEAFF,TGTGCCAGCAGACCATTCCGGGGACAGTATAACGAAGCTTTCTTT
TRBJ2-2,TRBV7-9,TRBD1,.,CASSAQGTGELFF,TGTGCCAGCAGCGCACAGGGGACCGGGGAGCTGTTTTTT
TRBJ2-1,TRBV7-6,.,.,CASSLRADGSYNEQFF,TGTGCCAGCAGCTTAAGAGCGGATGGGTCCTACAATGAGCAGTTCTTC
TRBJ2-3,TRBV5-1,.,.,CASSLARSGSTDTQYF,TGCGCCAGCAGCTTGGCCAGGAGCGGAAGCACAGATACGCAGTATTTT
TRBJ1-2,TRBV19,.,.,CASSQQLYGYTF,TGTGCCAGTAGTCAACAGCTCTATGGCTACACCTTC
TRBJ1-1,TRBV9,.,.,CASSAAGDTEAFF,TGTGCCAGCAGCGCCGCAGGGGACACTGAAGCTTTCTTT
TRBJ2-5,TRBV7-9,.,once,CASRTGNQETQYF,TGTGCCAGCAGAACCGGGAACCAAGAGACCCAGTACTTC
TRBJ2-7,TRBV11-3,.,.,CASSHGTTYSYEQYF,TGTGCCAGCAGCCACGGAACTACCTACTCCTACGAGCAGTACTTC
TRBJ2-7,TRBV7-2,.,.,CASSPTPILESSYEQYF,TGTGCCAGCAGCCCCACTCCGATATTAGAGAGCTCCTACGAGCAGTACTTC
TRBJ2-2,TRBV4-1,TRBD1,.,CASSHGQGPPGELFF,TGCGCCAGCAGCCACGGACAGGGTCCGCCCGGGGAGCTGTTTTTT